This T cell receptor (beta chain) was obtained from a study of cytomegalovirus exposure and HLA in healthy donors. Study information: There were some 81 million unique TCRs (from HLA-typed donors) in an early data release. General study points: Three CMV-associated chains were confirmed in vitro to be specific for CMV antigens. Across donors, most TCRs were seen rarely, yet some public ones were widespread.

Regarding this clone: Its antigen is unknown.

The PCR ran on 60 Vbeta and 13 Jbeta primers. The data were produced by immunoSEQ multiplex PCR, yet TCRdb's version contains in-frame clones alone and is incomplete. There are over 150,000 clones in the sample; 85% occur only once, and 1% lies in the top ten. The sequence was collected from a boy younger than 10 in good health and CMV-seronegative. The sample comprised PBMCs.

This chain's CDR3 is CASSLRDRGNSPLHF. In DNA, the CDR3 is TGTGCCAGCAGTCTCCGGGACAGGGGTAATTCACCCCTCCACTTT. The chain recombines TRBV6-1 with TRBJ1-6, with 10 bases matching TRBD1. V dropped 5 bases and J dropped 6; count of bases not matched to a gene: 4. From germline, CDR1 is MNHNS and CDR2 SASEGT. The CDR3 length is 15 residues.